Sequencing of this T cell receptor beta chain was carried out in a study of T cells expressing NK-cell markers. TCRdb re-called the 5' RACE reads, yielding one record per CDR3 amino acid sequence without DNA. Its table lists around 100,000 distinct CDR3 sequences. Points from the study as a whole: Researchers report these clonotypes also headed the CD3+CD56-NKG2C+ fraction in a handful of donors. NKG2C+ dominant clonotypes from over 5 donors made up about 1.0-7.5% of CD8+ T cells. HCMV specificity of expanded NKG2C+ T cell clones remained unclear.

Worth noting for this clonotype: Antigen specificity is unknown.

The sequence came from a woman aged 18-69 years in good health. The sample comprised blood T cells: a sorted CD56 or NKG2C T cell subset, CD4+ or CD8+ T cells, or bulk PBMC T cells (not recorded which).

CDR3 residues: CASSYFLAGGSPDTQYF. This rearrangement joins TRBV6-5 to TRBJ2-3; the TCRdb call, TRBD1, lacks DNA for checking. There are 17 residues in the CDR3. Germline CDR1 is MNHEY and CDR2 is SVGAGI.